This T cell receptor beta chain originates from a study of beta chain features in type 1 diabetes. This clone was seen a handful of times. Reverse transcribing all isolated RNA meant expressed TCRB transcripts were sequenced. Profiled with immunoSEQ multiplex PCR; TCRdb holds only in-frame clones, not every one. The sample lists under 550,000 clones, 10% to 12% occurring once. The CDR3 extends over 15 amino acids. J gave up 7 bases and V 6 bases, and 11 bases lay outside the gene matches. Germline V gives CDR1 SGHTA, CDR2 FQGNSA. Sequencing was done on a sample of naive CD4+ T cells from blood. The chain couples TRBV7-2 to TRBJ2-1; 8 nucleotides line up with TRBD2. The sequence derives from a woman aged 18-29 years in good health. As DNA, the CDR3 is TGTGCCAGCAGGACCAGCGGGAGCTCTAGGAATGAGCAGTTCTTC. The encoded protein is CASRTSGSSRNEQFF.